This TCR beta chain was sequenced in a study of blood T cell repertoires in COVID-19. Study context: The origin of the acute and convalescent COVID-19 samples was the United States, Italy and Spain. PBMCs, B-cell-depleted T cells, or T cells were the source of the cDNA or gDNA that made up the material.

Original analysis: It was from reference gene primer amplification that nucleated cell counts were estimated. The data were produced by immunoSEQ multiplex PCR, yet TCRdb's version contains in-frame clones alone and is incomplete. V and J calls and clone size are given by that table; D and trimming were obtained from the DNA. The repertoire holds 300,000 to 450,000 clones, with 81% as singletons. The CDR3 is 16 amino acids. Germline V gives CDR1 SGHRS, CDR2 YFSETQ. The V end was cut by 4 bases, the J end by 7 bases, with 23 bases between. This chain connects TRBV5-1 to TRBJ1-2; D is perhaps TRBD1 (6 bases). Sequences were obtained from peripheral blood. This sequence was found in a human donor with acute or convalescent COVID-19. The donor label of this sample is uncertain. The CDR3 nucleotides read TGCGCCAGCAGCCAAACGGACAGCCGGGGACGGGGTGGCTACACCTTC. It yields the protein CASSQTDSRGRGGYTF.